This TCR beta chain is from a study of MAIT cells during Salmonella Paratyphi A infection (dated by TCRdb to the late 2010s). With regard to the full study: A single dose of 1-5x10^3 CFU of S. Paratyphi A strain NVGH308 was ingested by adult volunteers aged 18 to 60. Ciprofloxacin 500 mg twice daily for 14 days, starting at diagnosis, was given to diagnosed volunteers.

The library came from 5' RACE. TCRbeta was amplified by two rounds of PCR with Phusion High-Fidelity polymerase, and sample-specific barcodes were added in the primers. Template-switch cDNA synthesis with SMARTScribe reverse transcriptase and a TRBC-specific primer was used to generate TCRbeta libraries. The barcoded samples were pooled and then prepared using the NEBNext Ultra DNA Library Prep Kit for Illumina. Sequencing of libraries was performed on an Illumina MiSeq with the MiSeq reagent kit v2, 300 cycles. As for the authors' bioinformatics: Reads were demultiplexed by barcode with Jemultiplexer and aligned with MiTCR using default parameters. VDJtools removed non-functional sequences, and clonotypes were defined by amino acid sequence, with clonotype frequencies based on assigned sequence reads. In the clonal space homeostasis analysis, clonotypes were grouped by frequency into over-represented (0.05-1), large, medium and small bins. Using fastp trimming at Q25 and MiXCR clonotype assembly, TCRdb reanalyzed the public sequencing data and kept in-frame beta chains. Each entry merges the rows of one CDR3 protein and shows their most common DNA and genes. TCRdb, not the original authors, processed these V and J calls. In all, the sample holds over a thousand distinct CDR3 sequences, and less than 70% of those were seen once. Under 40% of the sample belongs to the ten largest clones.

What this sample's time point label stands for: mid-infection, around enteric fever diagnosis. Circulating MAIT cell TCRbeta repertoires were profiled longitudinally in roughly six volunteers in whom enteric fever developed after controlled oral challenge with live Salmonella Paratyphi A. MAIT cell samples were contributed by each diagnosed volunteer at pre-infection, mid-infection and post-infection timepoints. Enteric fever was diagnosed on the basis of Paratyphi A bacteremia and/or persistent fever above 38 degrees C lasting more than 12 hours. Diagnosis of infection in challenged volunteers occurred between day 4 and day 7 after challenge. For RNA extraction, between roughly 4,500 and 11,000 MAIT cells from each sample were sorted straight into RNAqueous-Micro lysis buffer. Lymphoprep gradient centrifugation was used to isolate peripheral blood mononuclear cells from both the blood samples and the leukocyte cones. Sorting was done on either a BD FACSAria Fusion or a BD FACSAria III sorter.

Study-wide findings and limitations: Although the availability of volunteer samples limited sample sizes, the sizes were judged adequate for detecting differences between groups. Diagnosed volunteers showed more expansion or contraction among top five MAIT clonotypes than healthy controls (about 0.5 versus 0.13), suggesting infection-driven repertoire reshaping. Space occupied by over-represented MAIT clonotypes fell significantly from baseline to mid-infection (about 0.15 to 0.11), with no significant post-infection difference.

Within its sample, this clonotype is large (0.1 to 1%). This receptor's antigen is unknown. No base-level quality is on record; no much larger clone is a single base apart. The sequence was obtained from a person between 18 and 70 years old who was deliberately infected with Salmonella Paratyphi A in a paratyphoid fever challenge study. This material consisted of MAIT cells from blood, taken at the middle sampling point of the challenge study.

The DNA reads as follows: TGCGCCAGCAGCCAAGAATATGGGGAGGTCAATGAGCAGTTCTTC. This encodes CASSQEYGEVNEQFF. This sequence uses TRBV4-3 and TRBJ2-1, with TRBD2 perhaps the D gene, on 6 matching bases. The germline V gene yields LGHNA for CDR1 and YSLEER for CDR2. The CDR3 goes from the cysteine to the phenylalanine over 15 residues. Only CDR3 DNA is held: 45 bases, read in frame from base 1. Trimming takes 0 bases from V and 6 bases from J, and the germline ends sit 12 bases apart.